This is a list of T cell receptor beta chains from one sample in a study of control samples from healthy donors and cancer patients. Profiling relied on immunoSEQ multiplex PCR, and the TCRdb table lists in-frame clones only, not all of them. Here the sample spans some 90,000 clones, just over 90% being singletons. The material sequenced was blood. These receptors came from a woman aged 25-40 years in good health. Each CDR3 is given with its conserved first and last residue. D genes are given only for firm matches. Not all rows give a size; the values are once, few, many and, for expanded clones, a class.

.,TRBJ1-1,.,14,TRBV5-1,TGCGCCAGCAGCTTCTCCGGGACGCTCACTGAAGCTTTCTTT,CASSFSGTLTEAFF
once,TRBJ2-3,.,13,TRBV30,TGTGCCTGGAGTGTACTCAACACAGATACGCAGTATTTT,CAWSVLNTDTQYF
.,TRBJ1-3,TRBD1,16,TRBV15,TGTGCCACCAGCAGTTGGGACAGGGCCTCTGGAAACACCATATATTTT,CATSSWDRASGNTIYF
.,TRBJ1-6,.,15,TRBV9,TGTGCCAGCAGCGTAACGGGAGTAAAGGGTTCACCCCTCCACTTT,CASSVTGVKGSPLHF
few,TRBJ1-5,TRBD1,17,TRBV2,TGTGCCAGCAGAAAGGGACAGCCCGTAAACAGCAATCAGCCCCAGCATTTT,CASRKGQPVNSNQPQHF
.,TRBJ2-4,.,17,TRBV18,TGTGCCAGCTCACCACGAATTACGGGCAGGGACAAAAACATTCAGTACTTC,CASSPRITGRDKNIQYF
.,TRBJ2-7,TRBD1,14,TRBV3-1/TRBV3-2,TGTGCCAGCAGCCCGGGACAGGGGTTTGGGGAGCAGTACTTC,CASSPGQGFGEQYF
.,TRBJ1-6,.,14,TRBV6-1,TGTGCCAGCAGTGAATCTTGGGCCCTAAGACCCCTCCACTTT,CASSESWALRPLHF
once,TRBJ1-1,TRBD1,16,TRBV18,TGTGCCAGCTCACCGAAGGACAGGGTCATGAACACTGAAGCTTTCTTT,CASSPKDRVMNTEAFF
.,TRBJ2-1,.,13,TRBV28,TGTGCCAGCAGTTTCCTCTCCCACAATGAGCAGTTCTTC,CASSFLSHNEQFF
.,TRBJ1-1,.,15,TRBV5-1,TGCGCCAGCAGCTTGTTAGGACATCCGAACACTGAAGCTTTCTTT,CASSLLGHPNTEAFF
once,TRBJ1-4,TRBD1,14,TRBV30,TGTGCCTGGAGTGATGACAGGGGGCTTGAAAAACTGTTTTTT,CAWSDDRGLEKLFF
.,TRBJ1-2,.,15,TRBV5-1,TGCGCCAGCAGCTTGGAGGCAAGAGTTAACTATGGCTACACCTTC,CASSLEARVNYGYTF
.,TRBJ1-2,.,12,TRBV12-3/TRBV12-4,TGTGCCAGCAGTTTAGCGGGGAATGGCTACACCTTC,CASSLAGNGYTF
.,TRBJ2-1,TRBD1,18,TRBV5-1,TGCGCCAGCAGCACCCCTGACAGGGGTGAAGGAGCATACAATGAGCAGTTCTTC,CASSTPDRGEGAYNEQFF
.,TRBJ1-4,.,14,TRBV27,TGTGCCAGCAGGTTCCCGGGGGCTAATGAAAAACTGTTTTTT,CASRFPGANEKLFF
.,TRBJ2-1,TRBD2,16,TRBV6-1,TGTGCCAGCAGTGAAGGTAAGACTAGCGGATACAATGAGCAGTTCTTC,CASSEGKTSGYNEQFF
.,TRBJ2-7,.,14,TRBV28,TGTGCCAGCAGTTTCCGCGGGACAGTTTACGAGCAGTACTTC,CASSFRGTVYEQYF
.,TRBJ1-5,.,14,TRBV5-5,TGTGCCAGCAGCTTAGCCGGGGTCGATCAGCCCCAGCATTTT,CASSLAGVDQPQHF
.,TRBJ2-5,.,15,TRBV7-9,TGTGCCAGCAGCTTAGCGCTGAGCCTGGGGGAGACCCAGTACTTC,CASSLALSLGETQYF
.,TRBJ1-2,.,13,TRBV3-1/TRBV3-2,TGTGCCAGCAGCCAAGTCCAGGGATGGGGCTACACCTTC,CASSQVQGWGYTF
.,TRBJ1-1,TRBD1,12,TRBV12-5,TGTGCTAGTGGCCAGGGGACAGTCTCAGCTTTCTTT,CASGQGTVSAFF
.,TRBJ2-7,TRBD1,15,TRBV27,TGTGCCAGCCGGCTGCGGGACAGGCGTGCCTACGAGCAGTACTTC,CASRLRDRRAYEQYF
.,TRBJ1-1,TRBD1,13,TRBV18,TGTGCCAGCTCCGAACACAGGGGCGAGGGGGCTTTCTTT,CASSEHRGEGAFF
.,TRBJ1-2,.,13,TRBV13,TGTGCCAGCAGCTCCCAGGGGTGGTATGGCTACACCTTC,CASSSQGWYGYTF
.,TRBJ1-5,.,14,TRBV19,TGTGCCAGTAGTAGCGGGGGGAACAATCAGCCCCAGCATTTT,CASSSGGNNQPQHF
few,TRBJ2-5,.,15,TRBV30,TGTGCCTGGAGTTTACAAGGTTTGGGTTCTGAGACCCAGTACTTC,CAWSLQGLGSETQYF
.,TRBJ1-1,.,13,TRBV2,TGTGCCAGCAGTGAGGGGTCGCGCACTGAAGCTTTCTTT,CASSEGSRTEAFF
.,TRBJ1-1,TRBD1,13,TRBV28,TGTGCCAGCAGAGGGGACAGACTCACTGAAGCTTTCTTT,CASRGDRLTEAFF
.,TRBJ1-2,TRBD1,16,TRBV25-1,TGTGCCAGCAGTGATGAGACAGGGGTTCCAAGAAATGGCTACACCTTC,CASSDETGVPRNGYTF
.,TRBJ1-2,.,16,TRBV4-1,TGCGCCAGCAGCCAAGCCGATCGACACCTAAACTATGGCTACACCTTC,CASSQADRHLNYGYTF
.,TRBJ2-3,.,16,TRBV6-1,TGTGCCAGCAGAGAAGTCCAACAGGGGAGGAAAGATACGCAGTATTTT,CASREVQQGRKDTQYF
.,TRBJ2-1,.,15,TRBV13,TGTGCCAGCAGCCCAAGGGAATTCTCCTACAATGAGCAGTTCTTC,CASSPREFSYNEQFF
.,TRBJ2-2,.,16,TRBV5-1,TGCGCCAGCAGCCAAAACCAGGGGTTGAACACCGGGGAGCTGTTTTTT,CASSQNQGLNTGELFF
.,TRBJ2-7,.,12,TRBV18,TGTGCCAGCTCACCAGGCTCCTACGAGCAGTACTTC,CASSPGSYEQYF
.,TRBJ1-2,.,14,TRBV18,TGTGCCAGCTCACCGATGGGGGACGCGGGTGGCTACACCTTC,CASSPMGDAGGYTF
.,TRBJ1-6,.,17,TRBV11-2,TGTGCCAGCAGCTTAGCGAGGACCCTGGATTATAATTCACCCCTCCACTTT,CASSLARTLDYNSPLHF
.,TRBJ1-4,.,14,TRBV9,TGTGCCAGCGCTATCCGGGGTATTAATGAAAAACTGTTTTTT,CASAIRGINEKLFF
.,TRBJ2-7,TRBD1,16,TRBV30,TGTGCCTGGAGTGGACCCCTGGACAGGAAAGTCTACGAGCAGTACTTC,CAWSGPLDRKVYEQYF
.,TRBJ1-2,.,14,TRBV7-8,TGTGCCAGCAGTCCCAGGGAGGGCAACTATGGCTACACCTTC,CASSPREGNYGYTF
.,TRBJ1-1,.,13,TRBV7-9,TGTGCCAGCAGCTTAACACTGAACACTGAAGCTTTCTTT,CASSLTLNTEAFF
.,TRBJ2-2,.,15,TRBV5-1,TGCGCCAGCAGCTTGGCCTTAGCGAACACCGGGGAGCTGTTTTTT,CASSLALANTGELFF
.,TRBJ2-5,.,17,TRBV3-1/TRBV3-2,TGTGCCAGCAGCCAAGATGAGTGGGGGGACCCGCAAGAGACCCAGTACTTC,CASSQDEWGDPQETQYF
.,TRBJ1-2,.,13,TRBV19,TGTGCCAGTAGTATAGGGAGGGACTATGGCTACACCTTC,CASSIGRDYGYTF
once,TRBJ2-1,TRBD2,17,TRBV24-1,TGTGCCACCAGTGGCTCTAGCGGGAGCCCCTCCTACAATGAGCAGTTCTTC,CATSGSSGSPSYNEQFF
.,TRBJ1-5,.,15,TRBV19,TGTGCCAGTAGTATAGATCTTGGACCAAGCCAGCCCCAGCATTTT,CASSIDLGPSQPQHF
.,TRBJ2-1,.,13,TRBV6-5,TGTGCCAGCAGCCCAAAACTACACCTACGACAGTTCTTC,CASSPKLHLRQFF
.,TRBJ1-5,.,16,TRBV19,TGTGCCAGTGTTAAGGAGGGGGGGGCAGGGAATCAGCCCCAGCATTTT,CASVKEGGAGNQPQHF
.,TRBJ2-1,.,15,TRBV7-9,TGTGCCAGCAGCACCCGTCTCGTTTCCTACAATGAGCAGTTCTTC,CASSTRLVSYNEQFF
.,TRBJ1-2,.,15,TRBV2,TGTGCCAGCAGAGAGGACCTTACTGTCCGATATGGCTACACCTTC,CASREDLTVRYGYTF
.,TRBJ1-1,TRBD1,15,TRBV5-1,TGCGCCAGCAGCTTACAGGGGGCGGTAAACACTGAAGCTTTCTTT,CASSLQGAVNTEAFF
once,TRBJ1-5,.,16,TRBV3-1/TRBV3-2,TGTGCCAGCAGCCAAGGGCAGTCTCCCGGAGGAAAGCCCCAGCATTTT,CASSQGQSPGGKPQHF
.,TRBJ1-1,TRBD1,14,TRBV5-1,TGCGCCAGCAGCCCCCGACAGGGACTCACTGAAGCTTTCTTT,CASSPRQGLTEAFF
.,TRBJ2-3,TRBD1,16,TRBV9,TGTGCCAGCAGCGTAAGAACAGGGGCGGGCACAGATACGCAGTATTTT,CASSVRTGAGTDTQYF
.,TRBJ2-1,TRBD2,16,TRBV29-1,TGCAGCATCCAACGACTAGCGGGAGGTGCCCCCAATGAGCAGTTCTTC,CSIQRLAGGAPNEQFF
.,TRBJ1-5,TRBD1,16,TRBV20-1,TGCAGTGCTAGTGGTATAGGACAGGGAAGCAATCAGCCCCAGCATTTT,CSASGIGQGSNQPQHF
.,TRBJ1-6,.,15,TRBV3-1/TRBV3-2,TGTGCCAGCAGCCAAGTAGACAGCCGAAATTCACCCCTCCACTTT,CASSQVDSRNSPLHF
.,TRBJ1-1,.,14,TRBV19,TGTGCCAGTAGTATCAGCAGGGAACCTGGCGAAGCTTTCTTT,CASSISREPGEAFF
.,TRBJ2-2,.,15,TRBV28,TGTGCCAGCAGACGGGAGGGGGCAGGGGCCGGGGAGCTGTTTTTT,CASRREGAGAGELFF